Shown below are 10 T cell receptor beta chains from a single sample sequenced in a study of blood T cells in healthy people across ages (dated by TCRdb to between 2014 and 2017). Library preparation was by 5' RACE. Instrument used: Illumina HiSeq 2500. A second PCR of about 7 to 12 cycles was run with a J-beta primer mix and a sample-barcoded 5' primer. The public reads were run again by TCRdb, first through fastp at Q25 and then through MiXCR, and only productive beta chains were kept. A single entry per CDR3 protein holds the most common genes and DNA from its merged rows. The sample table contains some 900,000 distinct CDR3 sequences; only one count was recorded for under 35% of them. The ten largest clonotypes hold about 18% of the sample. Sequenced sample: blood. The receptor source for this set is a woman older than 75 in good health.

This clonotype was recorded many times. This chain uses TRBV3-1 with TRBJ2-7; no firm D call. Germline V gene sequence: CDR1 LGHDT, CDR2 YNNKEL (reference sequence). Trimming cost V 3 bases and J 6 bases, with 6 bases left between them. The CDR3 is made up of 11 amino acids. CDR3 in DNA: TGTGCCAGCAGCCACCAAGCCGAGCAGTACTTC. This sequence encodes CASSHQAEQYF.

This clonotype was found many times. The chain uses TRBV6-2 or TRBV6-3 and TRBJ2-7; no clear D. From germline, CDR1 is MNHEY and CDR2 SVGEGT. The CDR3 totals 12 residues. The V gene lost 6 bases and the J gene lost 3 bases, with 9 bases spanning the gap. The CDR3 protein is CASSEQSYEQYF. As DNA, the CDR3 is TGTGCCAGCAGCGAACAGAGCTACGAGCAGTACTTC.

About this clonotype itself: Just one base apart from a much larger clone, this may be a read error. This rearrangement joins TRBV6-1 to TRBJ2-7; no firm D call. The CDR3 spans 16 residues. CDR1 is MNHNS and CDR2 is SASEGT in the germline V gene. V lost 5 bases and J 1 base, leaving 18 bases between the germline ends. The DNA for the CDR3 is TGTGCCAGCAGTCCCACCCAGAGGAGCCTTTCCTACGAGCAGTACTTC. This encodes CASSPTQRSLSYEQYF.

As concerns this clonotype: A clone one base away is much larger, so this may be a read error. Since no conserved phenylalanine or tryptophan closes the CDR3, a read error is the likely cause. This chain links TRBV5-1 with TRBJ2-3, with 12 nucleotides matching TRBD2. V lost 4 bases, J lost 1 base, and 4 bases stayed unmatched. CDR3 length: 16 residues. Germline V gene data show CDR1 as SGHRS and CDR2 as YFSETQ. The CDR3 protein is CASSQTSGGGTDTQYL. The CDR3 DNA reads TGCGCCAGCAGCCAGACTAGCGGGGGTGGCACAGATACGCAGTATTTG.

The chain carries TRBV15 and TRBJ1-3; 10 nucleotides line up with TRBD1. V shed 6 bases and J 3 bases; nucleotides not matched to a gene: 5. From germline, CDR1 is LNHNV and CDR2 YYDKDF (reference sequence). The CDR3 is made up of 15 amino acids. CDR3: CATRDRGLIGNTIYF. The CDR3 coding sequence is TGTGCCACCAGGGACAGGGGGTTGATTGGAAACACCATATATTTT.

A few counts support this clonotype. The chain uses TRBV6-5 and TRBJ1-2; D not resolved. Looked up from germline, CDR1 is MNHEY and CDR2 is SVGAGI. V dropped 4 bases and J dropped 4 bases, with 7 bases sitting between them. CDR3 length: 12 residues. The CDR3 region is CASSWGPYGYTF. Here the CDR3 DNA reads TGTGCCAGCAGTTGGGGTCCCTATGGCTACACCTTC.

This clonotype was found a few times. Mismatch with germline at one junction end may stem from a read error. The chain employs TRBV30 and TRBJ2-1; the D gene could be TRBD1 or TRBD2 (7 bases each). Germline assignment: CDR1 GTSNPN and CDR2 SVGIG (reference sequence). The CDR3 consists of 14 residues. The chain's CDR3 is CAGRVRGSYNEQFF. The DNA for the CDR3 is TGTGCCGGGAGGGTCAGGGGGTCCTACAATGAGCAGTTCTTC.

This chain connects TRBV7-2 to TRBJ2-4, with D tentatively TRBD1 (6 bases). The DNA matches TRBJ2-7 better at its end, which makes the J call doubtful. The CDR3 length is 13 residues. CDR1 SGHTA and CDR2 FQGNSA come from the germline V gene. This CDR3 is CASSLVDSAEQYF. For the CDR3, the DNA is TGTGCCAGCAGCTTGGTGGACAGCGCCGAGCAGTACTTC.

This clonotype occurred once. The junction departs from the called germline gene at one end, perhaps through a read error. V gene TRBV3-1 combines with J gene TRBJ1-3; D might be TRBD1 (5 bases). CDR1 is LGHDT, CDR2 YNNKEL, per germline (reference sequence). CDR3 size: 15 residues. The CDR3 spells CASSQGDASGSTIYF. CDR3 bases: TGTGCCAGCAGCCAAGGGGACGCCTCTGGAAGCACCATATATTTT.

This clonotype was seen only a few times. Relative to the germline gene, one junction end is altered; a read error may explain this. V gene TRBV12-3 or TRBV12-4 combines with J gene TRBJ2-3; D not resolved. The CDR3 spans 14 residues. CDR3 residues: CASTYGVGTDMQYF. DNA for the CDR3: TGTGCCAGCACATATGGAGTGGGAACAGATATGCAGTATTTT.